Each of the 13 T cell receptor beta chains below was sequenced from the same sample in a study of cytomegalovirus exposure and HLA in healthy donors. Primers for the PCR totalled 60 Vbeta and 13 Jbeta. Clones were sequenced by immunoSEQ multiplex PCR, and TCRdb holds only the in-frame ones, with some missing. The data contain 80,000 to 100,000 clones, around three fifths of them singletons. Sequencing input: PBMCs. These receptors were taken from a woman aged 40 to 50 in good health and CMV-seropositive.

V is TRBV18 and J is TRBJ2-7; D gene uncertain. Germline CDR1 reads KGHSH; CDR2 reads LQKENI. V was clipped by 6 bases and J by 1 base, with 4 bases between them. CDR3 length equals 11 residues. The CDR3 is CASSSSYEQYF. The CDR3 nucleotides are TGTGCCAGCTCGTCTTCCTACGAGCAGTACTTC.

CDR3 region: CASSLEVGTSGSGTQYF. CDR3 sequence (DNA): TGTGCCAGCAGCTTAGAGGTTGGGACTAGCGGGAGCGGGACCCAGTACTTC. The chain combines TRBV13 with TRBJ2-5, with TRBD2 identical over 14 bases. The germline gives CDR1 PRHDT, CDR2 FYEKMQ (reference sequence). The CDR3 runs to 17 residues. J lost 7 bases, V lost 1 base, and 8 bases had no gene match.

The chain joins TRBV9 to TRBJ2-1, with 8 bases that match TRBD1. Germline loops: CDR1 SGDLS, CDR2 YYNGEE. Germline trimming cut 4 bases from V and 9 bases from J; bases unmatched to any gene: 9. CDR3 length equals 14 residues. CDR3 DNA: TGTGCCAGCAGCCCCGGGACAGGCCGTGGTGAGCAGTTCTTC. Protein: CASSPGTGRGEQFF.

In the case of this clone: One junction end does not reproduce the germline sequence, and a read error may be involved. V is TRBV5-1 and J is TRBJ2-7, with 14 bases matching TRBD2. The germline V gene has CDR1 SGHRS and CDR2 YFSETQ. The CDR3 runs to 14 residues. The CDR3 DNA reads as TGCGCCAGCAGCTTAGGACTAGCGGGAGGCCATCAGCACTTC. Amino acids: CASSLGLAGGHQHF.

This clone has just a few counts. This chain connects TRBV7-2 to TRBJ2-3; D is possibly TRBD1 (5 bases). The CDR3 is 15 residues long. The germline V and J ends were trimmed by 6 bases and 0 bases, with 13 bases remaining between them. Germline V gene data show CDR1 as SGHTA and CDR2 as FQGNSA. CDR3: CASRGPADSTDTQYF. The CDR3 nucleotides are TGTGCCAGCAGGGGGCCGGCAGATAGCACAGATACGCAGTATTTT.

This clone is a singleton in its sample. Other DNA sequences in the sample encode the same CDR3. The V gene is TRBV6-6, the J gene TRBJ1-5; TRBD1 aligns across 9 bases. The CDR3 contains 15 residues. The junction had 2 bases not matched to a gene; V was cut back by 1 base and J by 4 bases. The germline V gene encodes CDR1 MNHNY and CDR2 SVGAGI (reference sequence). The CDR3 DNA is TGTGCCAGCAGTTACTTAGGACAGGGGAATCAGCCCCAGCATTTT. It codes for CASSYLGQGNQPQHF.

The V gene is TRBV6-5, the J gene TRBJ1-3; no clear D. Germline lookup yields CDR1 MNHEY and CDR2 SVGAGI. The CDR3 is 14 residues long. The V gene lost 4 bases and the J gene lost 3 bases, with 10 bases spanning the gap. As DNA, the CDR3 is TGTGCCAGCAGTTTGCGGGCGCTTGGAAACACCATATATTTT. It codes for CASSLRALGNTIYF.

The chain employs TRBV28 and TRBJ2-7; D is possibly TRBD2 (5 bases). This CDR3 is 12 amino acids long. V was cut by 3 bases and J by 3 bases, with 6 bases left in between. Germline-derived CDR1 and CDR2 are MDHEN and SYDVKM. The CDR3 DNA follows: TGTGCCAGCAGTTTTGAGGGCTACGAGCAGTACTTC. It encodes CASSFEGYEQYF.

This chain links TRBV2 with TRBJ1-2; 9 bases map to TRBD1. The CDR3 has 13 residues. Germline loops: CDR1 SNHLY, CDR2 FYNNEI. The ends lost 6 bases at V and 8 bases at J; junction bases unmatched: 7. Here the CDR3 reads CASREGQGGGYTF. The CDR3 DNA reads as TGTGCCAGCAGGGAGGGACAGGGCGGCGGCTACACCTTC.

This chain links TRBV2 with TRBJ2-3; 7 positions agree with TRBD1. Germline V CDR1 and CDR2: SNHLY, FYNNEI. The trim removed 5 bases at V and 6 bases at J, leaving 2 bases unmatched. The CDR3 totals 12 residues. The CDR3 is CASSLQGDTQYF. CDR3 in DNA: TGTGCCAGCAGTTTACAGGGGGATACGCAGTATTTT.

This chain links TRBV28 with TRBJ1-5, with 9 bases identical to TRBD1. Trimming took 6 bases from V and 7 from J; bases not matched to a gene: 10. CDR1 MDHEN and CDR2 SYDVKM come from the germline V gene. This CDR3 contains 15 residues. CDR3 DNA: TGTGCCAGCAGCACACCGGGACAGGGACACCAGCCCCAGCATTTT. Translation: CASSTPGQGHQPQHF.

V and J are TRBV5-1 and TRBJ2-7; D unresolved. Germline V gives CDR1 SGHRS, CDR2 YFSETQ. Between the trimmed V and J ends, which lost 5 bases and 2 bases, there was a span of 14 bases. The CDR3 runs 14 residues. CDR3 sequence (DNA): TGCGCCAGCAGTATCCCGTCACAGCCCTACGAGCAGTACTTC. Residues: CASSIPSQPYEQYF.

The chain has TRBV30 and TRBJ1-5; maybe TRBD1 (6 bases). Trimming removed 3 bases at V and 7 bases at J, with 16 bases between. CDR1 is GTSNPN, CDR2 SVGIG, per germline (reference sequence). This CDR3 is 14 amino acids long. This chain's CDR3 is CAWSTGTFAQPQHF. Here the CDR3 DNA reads TGTGCCTGGAGCACCGGGACATTCGCCCAGCCCCAGCATTTT. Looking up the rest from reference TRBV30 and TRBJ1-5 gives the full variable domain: SQTIHQWPATLVQPVGSPLSLECTVEGTSNPNLYWYRQAAGRGLQLLFYSVGIGQISSEVPQNLSASRPQDRQFILSSKKLLLSDSGFYLCAWSTGTFAQPQHFGDGTRLSIL.